These 30 T cell receptor beta chains originate from one sample sequenced in a study of blood T cell repertoires in COVID-19. Assay used: immunoSEQ multiplex PCR; TCRdb lists only in-frame clones, some missing. This table holds approximately 120,000 clones, approximately 80% found once. Sequencing was done on a sample of peripheral blood. The receptors here all came from a human donor in a cohort sampled during active COVID-19.

The chain employs TRBV9 and TRBJ2-2; TRBD2 matches 9 bases. This CDR3 region has 16 residues. Per the germline V gene, CDR1 is SGDLS and CDR2 is YYNGEE. Trimming cost V 3 bases and J 2 bases; bases outside gene matches: 5. CDR3 DNA sequence: TGTGCCAGCAGCGCCCTCCTAGCGGGAAACACCGGGGAGCTGTTTTTT. Translation: CASSALLAGNTGELFF. Together with reference TRBV9 and TRBJ2-2, the CDR3 gives the full variable domain: DSGVTQTPKHLITATGQRVTLRCSPRSGDLSVYWYQQSLDQGLQFLIQYYNGEERAKGNILERFSAQQFPDLHSELNLSSLELGDSALYFCASSALLAGNTGELFFGEGSRLTVL.

The CDR3 DNA reads as TGTGCCAGCACCGGGACAGGGGGCTTGTACGAGCAGTACTTC. It encodes CASTGTGGLYEQYF. The chain couples TRBV6-5 to TRBJ2-7; 12 bases line up with TRBD1. The junction had 5 bases not matched to a gene; V was cut back by 7 bases and J by 4 bases. The germline V gene has CDR1 MNHEY and CDR2 SVGAGI. This CDR3 region has 14 residues.

The chain joins TRBV20-1 to TRBJ2-3; D may be TRBD1 (5 bases). V was shortened by 3 bases and J by 4 bases, with 11 bases between the two germline ends. This CDR3 is built from 13 residues. The germline V gene encodes CDR1 DFQATT and CDR2 SNEGSKA (reference sequence). CDR3 protein: CSASLRRADTQYF. The DNA of the CDR3 is TGCAGTGCTAGTTTACGCAGGGCAGATACGCAGTATTTT.

The chain employs TRBV30 and TRBJ2-7; D gene unclear. From germline, CDR1 is GTSNPN and CDR2 SVGIG (reference sequence). V was pared by 5 bases and J by 2 bases, with 13 bases between. The CDR3 runs 13 residues. The chain's CDR3 is CAWGTGNTYEQYF. The CDR3 DNA sequence: TGTGCCTGGGGTACGGGTAACACCTACGAGCAGTACTTC.

The rearrangement links TRBV5-1 to TRBJ1-2, with D possibly being TRBD1 (5 bases). Germline V CDR1 and CDR2: SGHRS, YFSETQ. V shed 0 bases and J shed 8 bases, with 11 bases lying between them. The CDR3 has 13 residues. The CDR3 DNA follows: TGCGCCAGCAGCTTGGGGCAGGGTACGGGCTACACCTTC. This codes for CASSLGQGTGYTF.

J is TRBJ2-5 and V is TRBV6-6, with D possibly matching TRBD2 (5 bases). V shed 2 bases and J shed 1 base, with 11 bases lying between them. This CDR3 region has 15 residues. Germline CDR1 is MNHNY and CDR2 is SVGAGI (reference sequence). Here the CDR3 reads CASSYRGSGQETQYF. As DNA, the CDR3 is TGTGCCAGCAGTTACCGCGGCAGCGGCCAAGAGACCCAGTACTTC.

The table lists this clone with a few counts. The chain couples TRBV18 to TRBJ1-1; 7 bases are a match to TRBD1. Germline V gene sequence: CDR1 KGHSH, CDR2 LQKENI. Germline trimming cut 6 bases from V and 4 bases from J; bases unmatched to any gene: 8. CDR3 length: 14 residues. In DNA, the CDR3 is TGTGCCAGCTCCGACCTCAGGGGGATCACTGAAGCTTTCTTT. It encodes CASSDLRGITEAFF.

This clone was seen only a few times. This chain uses TRBV18 with TRBJ2-3; TRBD2 matches at 13 bases. Germline CDR1 is KGHSH and CDR2 is LQKENI. The CDR3 has 16 amino acids. J lost 2 bases, V lost 2 bases, and 1 base had no gene match. The CDR3 spells CASSPGTSGDTDTQYF. The CDR3 DNA is TGTGCCAGCTCACCAGGGACTAGCGGGGACACAGATACGCAGTATTTT.

This chain links TRBV5-4 with TRBJ2-5; 11 nucleotides match TRBD2. Germline V CDR1 and CDR2: SGHNT, YYREEE (reference sequence). The CDR3 extends over 16 amino acids. V lost 1 base, J lost 4 bases, and 6 bases stayed unmatched. The CDR3 nucleotides are TGTGCCAGCAGCTTGAGGTCTAGCGGGGGGAGAGAGACCCAGTACTTC. Translated, it gives CASSLRSSGGRETQYF.

The chain uses TRBV14 and TRBJ2-3; 11 bases are a match to TRBD2. This CDR3 is built from 15 residues. From germline, CDR1 is SGHDN and CDR2 FVKESK. The V and J ends lost 1 base and 8 bases, in that order; junction bases with no gene match: 5. CDR3 nucleotides: TGTGCCAGCAGCCAAGTTAGCGGGGGGGCCGGTACGCAGTATTTT. Translating gives CASSQVSGGAGTQYF.

The chain uses TRBV18 and TRBJ1-2, with D possibly being TRBD1 (6 bases). Trimming removed 4 bases from V and 3 bases from J, with 12 bases in between. The CDR3 has 14 residues. Germline V CDR1 and CDR2: KGHSH, LQKENI. CDR3 in DNA: TGTGCCAGCTCACTCGACAGGACAGACTATGGCTACACCTTC. This gives the protein CASSLDRTDYGYTF.

The chain joins TRBV7-2 to TRBJ2-1; 12 nucleotides line up with TRBD2. Germline CDR1 and CDR2: SGHTA and FQGNSA. The CDR3 covers 18 residues. V lost 2 bases, J lost 9 bases, and 14 bases stayed unmatched. CDR3 protein: CASSLSPGLAGGNSEQFF. The CDR3 bases are TGTGCCAGCAGCTTATCGCCGGGTCTAGCGGGAGGGAATTCTGAGCAGTTCTTC. The whole variable domain, remainder taken from reference TRBV7-2 and TRBJ2-1, is GAGVSQSPSNKVTEKGKDVELRCDPISGHTALYWYRQSLGQGLEFLIYFQGNSAPDKSGLPSDRFSAERTGGSVSTLTIQRTQQEDSAVYLCASSLSPGLAGGNSEQFFGPGTRLTVL.

The CDR3 here is CASSLTGGSETQYF. The CDR3 DNA is TGCGCCAGCAGCTTGACAGGGGGCAGCGAGACCCAGTACTTC. This chain links TRBV5-1 with TRBJ2-5; 9 bases agree with TRBD1. There are 14 residues in the CDR3. V shed 1 base, J shed 5 bases, and the junction held 3 bases outside the gene matches. Germline loops: CDR1 SGHRS, CDR2 YFSETQ.

The CDR3 sequence is CASSLENRGSGYTF. The DNA for the CDR3 is TGTGCCAGCAGCTTGGAAAACAGGGGGTCGGGCTACACCTTC. The genes are TRBV5-4 and TRBJ1-2, with 8 positions matching TRBD1. CDR1 is SGHNT and CDR2 is YYREEE in the germline V gene (reference sequence). The J segment lost 8 bases and the V segment lost 0 bases, leaving 6 bases of the junction unmatched. The CDR3 totals 14 residues.

The genes are TRBV5-1 and TRBJ2-3, with D possibly TRBD1 on 6 matching bases. The CDR3 length is 16 residues. From germline, CDR1 is SGHRS and CDR2 YFSETQ. Trimming pared 5 bases from V and 4 bases from J, leaving 20 bases between. The CDR3 here is CASSPPIQGGADTQYF. The CDR3 DNA sequence: TGCGCCAGCAGTCCCCCGATACAGGGTGGCGCAGATACGCAGTATTTT.

This chain connects TRBV6-5 to TRBJ1-1, with 7 bases fitting TRBD1. The V segment lost 5 bases and the J segment 6 bases; nucleotides outside the gene matches: 9. Germline V gene sequence: CDR1 MNHEY, CDR2 SVGAGI. The CDR3 has 14 residues. Written as DNA, the CDR3 is TGTGCCAGCAGTCCAGACAGGGAAAGGGCTGAAGCTTTCTTT. Residues: CASSPDRERAEAFF.

V usage is TRBV4-1 and J usage is TRBJ2-1; 7 positions agree with TRBD2. The CDR3 totals 15 residues. With V trimmed by 0 bases and J by 10 bases, 9 bases remained unmatched. In germline, CDR1 is MGHRA, CDR2 YSYEKL. The CDR3 protein is CASSQDRLSGLEQFF. Here the CDR3 DNA reads TGCGCCAGCAGCCAAGATCGACTTAGCGGGCTAGAGCAGTTCTTC.

V is TRBV19 and J is TRBJ2-7; 8 positions match TRBD2. Germline trimming cut 3 bases from V and 2 bases from J; bases unmatched to any gene: 9. CDR3 length: 16 residues. Germline V lookup: CDR1 LNHDA, CDR2 SQIVND (reference sequence). The CDR3 protein is CASSIGGAGAAYEQYF. Written as DNA, the CDR3 is TGTGCCAGTAGTATCGGGGGAGCGGGGGCCGCCTACGAGCAGTACTTC.

This sequence joins TRBV21-1 and TRBJ2-4; the DNA was not compared with TRBD2, the D call given in the table. TRBV21-1 is classified as a pseudogene. This CDR3 has 15 residues. DNA for the CDR3: TGTGCCAGCAGCAAAGGGCTCGGGAAGGAAAACATTCAGTACTTC. Translating it yields CASSKGLGKENIQYF.

The V gene is TRBV6-1, the J gene TRBJ2-7; TRBD1 matches at 8 bases. V was pared by 7 bases and J by 6 bases, with 11 bases of the junction left unmatched. Germline V gene data show CDR1 as MNHNS and CDR2 as SASEGT. The CDR3 totals 14 residues. The CDR3 nucleotides read TGTGCCAGCAAAAGACAGGGGCCGGGTAGCGAGCAGTACTTC. Protein product: CASKRQGPGSEQYF.

The chain uses TRBV18 and TRBJ2-2; D might be TRBD1 (5 bases). CDR1 and CDR2 from the germline V gene are KGHSH and LQKENI. This CDR3 has 15 residues. V was clipped by 0 bases and J by 6 bases, with 11 bases between them. The CDR3, as DNA: TGTGCCAGCTCACCACCTAGTACAGGCTCCGGGGAGCTGTTTTTT. Translation: CASSPPSTGSGELFF.

The chain carries TRBV9 and TRBJ1-4; 7 positions match TRBD1. The V and J ends lost 0 bases and 10 bases, in that order; junction bases with no gene match: 3. The CDR3 length is 13 residues. Germline V gene data show CDR1 as SGDLS and CDR2 as YYNGEE. This CDR3 is CASSVVSGGKLFF. The CDR3 DNA follows: TGTGCCAGCAGCGTAGTGTCAGGGGGAAAACTGTTTTTT.

V and J are TRBV27 and TRBJ2-3; 11 nucleotides line up with TRBD2. With V trimmed by 4 bases and J by 4 bases, 4 bases remained unmatched. The V gene's germline CDR1 is MNHEY and CDR2 SMNVEV (reference sequence). CDR3 size: 15 residues. The CDR3 protein is CASSSLAGGSDTQYF. The CDR3 nucleotides are TGTGCCAGCAGTTCCTTAGCGGGAGGGTCAGATACGCAGTATTTT.

The V gene is TRBV6-5, the J gene TRBJ1-1; a possible D gene is TRBD1 (6 bases). CDR3 length: 13 amino acids. Trimming left V 8 bases short and J 5 bases short, with 15 bases between. CDR1 and CDR2 (germline): MNHEY, SVGAGI. The CDR3 coding sequence is TGTGCCAGCTCGAATAACAGGGATACTGAAGCTTTCTTT. Encoded protein: CASSNNRDTEAFF.

This clone is deemed medium-sized. V is TRBV7-9 and J is TRBJ2-1; 8 nucleotides match TRBD1. The CDR3 runs 15 residues. V shed 3 bases and J 2 bases; nucleotides not matched to a gene: 3. Germline assignment: CDR1 SEHNR and CDR2 FQNEAQ (reference sequence). CDR3 sequence reads: CASSFGQGAYNEQFF. Written as DNA, the CDR3 is TGTGCCAGCAGCTTCGGACAGGGAGCCTACAATGAGCAGTTCTTC.

This clone was seen more than once but under ten times. The chain is built from TRBV28 and TRBJ1-2; 9 bases map to TRBD1. The V gene's germline CDR1 is MDHEN and CDR2 SYDVKM. V shed 5 bases and J 7 bases; nucleotides not matched to a gene: 14. This CDR3 has 16 amino acids. Here the CDR3 reads CASSPEQGAGSGGYTF. In DNA form, the CDR3 reads TGTGCCAGCAGTCCCGAACAGGGGGCAGGGTCCGGTGGCTACACCTTC.

J is TRBJ2-3 and V is TRBV6-1; 7 positions agree with TRBD2. The CDR3 length is 16 residues. The germline gives CDR1 MNHNS, CDR2 SASEGT. V lost 1 base to trimming and J lost 1 base; unmatched junction nucleotides: 5. CDR3 DNA: TGTGCCAGCAGTGAAGTGGTGGGGGGGGGCACAGATACGCAGTATTTT. Translation: CASSEVVGGGTDTQYF.

The V and J genes are TRBV5-1 and TRBJ1-5; TRBD1 matches at 7 bases. V gave up 0 bases and J gave up 2 bases; unmatched junction bases: 2. The length of the CDR3 is 15 residues. Germline assignment: CDR1 SGHRS and CDR2 YFSETQ. This chain's CDR3 is CASSLEGAGNQPQHF. The CDR3 coding sequence is TGCGCCAGCAGCTTGGAGGGGGCTGGCAATCAGCCCCAGCATTTT.

Here the CDR3 DNA reads TGTGCCACCAGAGAAAATGGACTAGCGGACACAGATACGCAGTATTTT. This codes for CATRENGLADTDTQYF. V gene TRBV24-1 combines with J gene TRBJ2-3; 10 bases map to TRBD2. V trimming: 7 bases; J trimming: 2 bases; junction bases outside the gene matches: 8. From germline, CDR1 is KGHDR and CDR2 SFDVKD. CDR3 size: 16 residues.

The chain employs TRBV4-1 and TRBJ2-5; 8 positions agree with TRBD1. CDR3 length: 14 amino acids. V lost 7 bases and J lost 4; bases outside the gene matches: 8. Looked up from germline, CDR1 is MGHRA and CDR2 is YSYEKL. As DNA, the CDR3 is TGCGCCAGCAAGCCGCAGGGGGCTGTAGAGACCCAGTACTTC. Encoded protein: CASKPQGAVETQYF.